Described below is a single T cell receptor beta chain sequence and its context. PCR involved 60 Vbeta and 13 Jbeta primers. As originally analysed: Approximately 73 million unique TCR beta chains, roughly 11 million shared, were counted in a later analysis. Sequencing was performed with immunoSEQ multiplex PCR; in TCRdb, only in-frame clones are kept and a portion is missing. Clone size and V and J calls were adopted from that table, with D and trimming inferred from the DNA. Of around 110,000 clones in the sample, roughly 80% are singletons; the top ten hold 2.1%. The data stem from a study of cytomegalovirus exposure and HLA in healthy donors. Germline V lookup: CDR1 SNHLY, CDR2 FYNNEI. The ends were cut back, 6 bases at V and 0 bases at J, with 9 bases in the middle. There are 13 residues in the CDR3.

This chain joins TRBV2 and TRBJ2-7, with TRBD2 as a possible D gene (5 bases). The sequencing input was PBMCs. This TCR was recovered from a man aged 25-45 years in good health and CMV-seronegative. The DNA of the CDR3 is TGTGCCAGCAGGCAGGACTTCTCCTACGAGCAGTACTTC. Residues: CASRQDFSYEQYF.